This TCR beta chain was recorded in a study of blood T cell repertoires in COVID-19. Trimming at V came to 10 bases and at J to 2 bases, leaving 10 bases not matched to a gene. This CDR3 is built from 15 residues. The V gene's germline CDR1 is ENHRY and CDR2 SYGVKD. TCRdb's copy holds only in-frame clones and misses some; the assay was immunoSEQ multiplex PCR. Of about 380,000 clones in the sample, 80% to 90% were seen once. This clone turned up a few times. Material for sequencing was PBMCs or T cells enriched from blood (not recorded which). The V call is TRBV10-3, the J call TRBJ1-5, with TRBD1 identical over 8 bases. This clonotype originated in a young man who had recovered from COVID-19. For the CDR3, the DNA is TGTGCCACTGTAGCAGGGGGACAGGGCAATCAGCCCCAGCATTTT. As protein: CATVAGGQGNQPQHF.